The present T cell receptor beta chain was sequenced within a study of response to subunit inactivated influenza vaccine. There are 15 residues in the CDR3. V shed 6 bases and J shed 2 bases, with 14 bases lying between them. Germline V gene lookup returns CDR1 LGHDT and CDR2 YNNKEL (reference sequence). TCRdb processed the RT-PCR reads anew with MiXCR; each CDR3 protein has one entry. Here the sample spans roughly 650,000 distinct CDR3 sequences, around 14% being singletons. The J gene is TRBJ1-3, the V gene TRBV3-1; the D gene is possibly TRBD1 (6 bases). The clonotype was recovered from a man in his forties or fifties who received an inactivated influenza vaccine. The input for sequencing was PBMCs from blood, taken roughly 13 days after vaccination. The DNA of the CDR3 is TGTGCCAGCAGACGTGAAGGGGGGGCTGGAAACACCATATATTTT. Translating gives CASRREGGAGNTIYF.